This T cell receptor (beta chain) is drawn from a study of T cells in Graves' hyperthyroidism and ophthalmopathy. Study-wide results and caveats: Within blood appeared most thyroid clonotypes that had expanded above 0.001. The model predicted ophthalmopathy a median approximately six months before onset.

This CDR3 contains 15 residues. Per the germline V gene, CDR1 is MNHEY and CDR2 is SVGAGI. V lost 2 bases and J lost 6, with 14 bases in between. This clonotype was seen repeatedly, ten times or more. Antigen: not known. Each patient was aged 18 to 65 and had newly diagnosed hyperthyroidism of under 2 months' duration. Clinical symptoms, serum thyroxine, TRAb, thyroid ultrasound and orbital computed tomography established diagnosis. It was RNA transcripts that yielded the amplified TCR beta CDR3 regions. Carried out on the TCR CDR3, a first-round RT-PCR used the HTBI primer set. TCRdb reanalysed the multiplex PCR reads using MiXCR and keeps one entry per CDR3 protein. The profile covers 300,000 to 400,000 distinct CDR3 sequences, with more than 11% appearing a single time and 8% to 13% taken by the ten largest.

Sample: blood. The TCR originated in a woman between 55 and 75 years old with Graves' hyperthyroidism. The chain carries TRBV6-5 and TRBJ2-1; TRBD1 is a possible D gene (6 bases). This CDR3 reads CASSYNRDAFNEQFF. In DNA form, the CDR3 reads TGTGCCAGCAGTTACAACAGGGACGCTTTCAATGAGCAGTTCTTC.